The text below deals with one T cell receptor (beta chain). The target antigen is unknown. Time point reported: baseline pretreatment blood. This sample's treatment: 15 Gy SBRT to primary tumor, nephrectomy 4 weeks later. Blood was sampled at baseline, 2 weeks and 4 weeks after SBRT. Germline lookup yields CDR1 MNHNS and CDR2 SASEGT. This CDR3 is 14 amino acids long. V lost 7 bases, J lost 5 bases, and 17 bases lay in between. The data belong to a study of radiation and T cells in renal cell carcinoma. Notes on the study in general: In blood, top tumor clones expanded by 2 weeks, shrinking by 4.

The assay was immunoSEQ multiplex PCR, and TCRdb's table has in-frame clones only and misses some. This table holds approximately 100,000 clones, approximately 86% found once. The sample here was blood, taken from a patient whose treatment included radiotherapy and nephrectomy. The V and J genes are TRBV6-1 and TRBJ1-2; D possibly corresponds to TRBD1 (5 bases). This TCR was recovered from a man between 50 and 59 years old with renal cell carcinoma. Written as DNA, the CDR3 is TGTGCCAGCACCGCAGGGAGGGCGGAGTATGGCTACACCTTC. Translated, it gives CASTAGRAEYGYTF.